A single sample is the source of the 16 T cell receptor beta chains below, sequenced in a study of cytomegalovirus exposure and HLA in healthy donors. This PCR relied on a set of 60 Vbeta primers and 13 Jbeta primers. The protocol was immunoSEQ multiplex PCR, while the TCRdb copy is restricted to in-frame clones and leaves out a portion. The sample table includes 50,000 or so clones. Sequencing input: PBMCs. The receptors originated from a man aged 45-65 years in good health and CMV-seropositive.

The CDR3 region has the DNA TGTGCCAGCAGAGCCGGGACAGGGAAGTTAGATACGCAGTATTTT. Its translation is CASRAGTGKLDTQYF. The rearrangement uses TRBV2 and TRBJ2-3, with 9 bases aligning to TRBD1. V dropped 6 bases and J dropped 5; count of bases not matched to a gene: 9. Germline V gene lookup returns CDR1 SNHLY and CDR2 FYNNEI. This CDR3 is 15 amino acids long.

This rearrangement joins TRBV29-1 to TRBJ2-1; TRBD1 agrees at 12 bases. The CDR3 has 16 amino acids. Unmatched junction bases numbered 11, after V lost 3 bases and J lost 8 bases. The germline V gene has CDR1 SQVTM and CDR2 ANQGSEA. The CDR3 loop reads CSVEGTGGALRYEQFF. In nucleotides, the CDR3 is TGCAGCGTTGAGGGGACAGGGGGCGCCTTACGGTATGAGCAGTTCTTC.

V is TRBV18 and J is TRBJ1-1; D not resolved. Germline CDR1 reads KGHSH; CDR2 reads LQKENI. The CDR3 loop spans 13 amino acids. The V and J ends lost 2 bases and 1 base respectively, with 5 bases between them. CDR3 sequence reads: CASSPSGNTEAFF. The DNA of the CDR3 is TGTGCCAGCTCACCATCAGGGAACACTGAAGCTTTCTTT.

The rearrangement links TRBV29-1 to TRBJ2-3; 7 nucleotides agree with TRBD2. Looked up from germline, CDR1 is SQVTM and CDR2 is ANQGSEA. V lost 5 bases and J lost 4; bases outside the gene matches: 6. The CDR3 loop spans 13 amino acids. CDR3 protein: CSVPGSGADTQYF. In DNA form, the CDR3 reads TGCAGCGTTCCGGGAAGCGGGGCAGATACGCAGTATTTT.

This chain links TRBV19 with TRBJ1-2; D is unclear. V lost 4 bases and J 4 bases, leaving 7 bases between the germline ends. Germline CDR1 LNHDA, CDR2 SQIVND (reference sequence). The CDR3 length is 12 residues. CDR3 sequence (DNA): TGTGCCAGTAGTAGCGGGGTCTATGGCTACACCTTC. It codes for CASSSGVYGYTF.

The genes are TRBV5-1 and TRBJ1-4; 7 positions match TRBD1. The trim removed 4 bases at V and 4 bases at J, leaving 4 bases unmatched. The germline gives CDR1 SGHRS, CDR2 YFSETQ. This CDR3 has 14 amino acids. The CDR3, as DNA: TGCGCCAGCAGCCCGACAGGGCTTAATGAAAAACTGTTTTTT. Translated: CASSPTGLNEKLFF.

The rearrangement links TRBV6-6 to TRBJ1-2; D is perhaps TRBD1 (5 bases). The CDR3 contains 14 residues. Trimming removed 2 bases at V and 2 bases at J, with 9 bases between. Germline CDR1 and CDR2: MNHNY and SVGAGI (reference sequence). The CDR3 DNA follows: TGTGCCAGCAGTTACGGGGAGGGGAACTATGGCTACACCTTC. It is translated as CASSYGEGNYGYTF.

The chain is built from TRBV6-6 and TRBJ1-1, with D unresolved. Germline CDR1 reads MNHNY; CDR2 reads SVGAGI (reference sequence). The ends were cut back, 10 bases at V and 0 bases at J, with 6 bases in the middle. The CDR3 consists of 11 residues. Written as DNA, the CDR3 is TGTGCCACCAAATTGAACACTGAAGCTTTCTTT. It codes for CATKLNTEAFF.

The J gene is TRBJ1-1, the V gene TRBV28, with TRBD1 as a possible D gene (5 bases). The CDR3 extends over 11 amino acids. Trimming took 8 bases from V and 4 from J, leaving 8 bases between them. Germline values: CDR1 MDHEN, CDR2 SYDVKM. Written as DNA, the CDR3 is TGTGCCAGCCAGGGTTTCACTGAAGCTTTCTTT. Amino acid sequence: CASQGFTEAFF.

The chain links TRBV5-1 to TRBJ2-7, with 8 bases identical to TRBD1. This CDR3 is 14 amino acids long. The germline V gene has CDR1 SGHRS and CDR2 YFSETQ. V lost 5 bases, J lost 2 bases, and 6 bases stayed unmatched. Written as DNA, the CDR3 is TGCGCCAGCAGGACGGGACAGGACGCCTACGAGCAGTACTTC. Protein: CASRTGQDAYEQYF.

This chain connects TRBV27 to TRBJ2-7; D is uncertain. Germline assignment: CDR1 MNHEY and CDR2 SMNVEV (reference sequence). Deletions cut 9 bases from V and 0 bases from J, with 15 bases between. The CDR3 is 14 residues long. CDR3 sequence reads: CASKPRKSSYEQYF. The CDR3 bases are TGTGCCAGTAAACCCAGGAAAAGCTCCTACGAGCAGTACTTC.

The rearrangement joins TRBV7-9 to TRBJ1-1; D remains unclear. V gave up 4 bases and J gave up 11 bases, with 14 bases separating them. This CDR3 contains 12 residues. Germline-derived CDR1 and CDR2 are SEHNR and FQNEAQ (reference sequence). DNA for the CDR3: TGTGCCAGCAGCTCTTTAAGGGAGGATGCTTTCTTT. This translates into CASSSLREDAFF.

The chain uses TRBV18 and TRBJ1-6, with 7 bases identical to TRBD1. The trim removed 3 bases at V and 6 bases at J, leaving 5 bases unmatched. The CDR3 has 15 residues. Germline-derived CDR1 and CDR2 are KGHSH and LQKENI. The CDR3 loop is CASSPGTDPNSPLHF. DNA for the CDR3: TGTGCCAGCTCACCCGGGACAGACCCTAATTCACCCCTCCACTTT.

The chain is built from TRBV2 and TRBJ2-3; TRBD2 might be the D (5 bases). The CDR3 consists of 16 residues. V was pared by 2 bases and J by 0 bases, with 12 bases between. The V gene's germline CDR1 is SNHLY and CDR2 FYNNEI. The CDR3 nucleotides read TGTGCCAGCAGTGAACGAAGCGGAACTAGCACAGATACGCAGTATTTT. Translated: CASSERSGTSTDTQYF. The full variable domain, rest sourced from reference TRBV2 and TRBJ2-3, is EPEVTQTPSHQVTQMGQEVILRCVPISNHLYFYWYRQILGQKVEFLVSFYNNEISEKSEIFDDQFSVERPDGSNFTLKIRSTKLEDSAMYFCASSERSGTSTDTQYFGPGTRLTVL.

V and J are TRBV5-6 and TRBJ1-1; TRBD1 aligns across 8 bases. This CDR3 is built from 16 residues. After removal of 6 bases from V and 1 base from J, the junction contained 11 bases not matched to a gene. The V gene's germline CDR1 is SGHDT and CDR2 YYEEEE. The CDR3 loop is CASIMGPTGANTEAFF. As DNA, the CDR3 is TGTGCCAGCATCATGGGGCCGACAGGGGCGAACACTGAAGCTTTCTTT.

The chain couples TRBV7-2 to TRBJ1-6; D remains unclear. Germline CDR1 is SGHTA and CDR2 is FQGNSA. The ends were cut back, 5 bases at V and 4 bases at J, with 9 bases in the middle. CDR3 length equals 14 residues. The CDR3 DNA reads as TGTGCCAGCAGCACCCAGGCGTATAATTCACCCCTCCACTTT. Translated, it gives CASSTQAYNSPLHF.